This T cell receptor beta chain was obtained from a study of T cell responses to AZD1222 COVID-19 vaccine. Concerning this clone: The antigen is unknown.

Regarding the study as a whole: Receipt of two AZD1222 doses was followed by a rise in Spike-specific TCR breadth and depth. Only five to seven individuals given AZD1222 were seropositive at baseline. As reported, nearly half of all spike-specific TCRs target variant regions that are unmutated. Clonal diversity may have been underestimated in mostly white British donors.

Profiled with immunoSEQ multiplex PCR; TCRdb holds only in-frame clones, not every one. The data show some 150,000 clones, 75% to 90% seen once. Source: peripheral blood, taken on day 0 of AZD1222 vaccination. This receptor was taken from an adult in good health.

The CDR3 nucleotides are TGTGCCAGCAGCCAATCATCGGGGTCCGGGCCCCAGCATTTT. This translates into CASSQSSGSGPQHF. This rearrangement joins TRBV3-1 (or the pseudogene TRBV3-2) to TRBJ1-5; D gene unclear. The CDR3 has 14 amino acids. Germline CDR1 is LGHDT and CDR2 is YNNKEL (reference sequence). V dropped 2 bases and J dropped 9 bases, with 14 bases sitting between them.